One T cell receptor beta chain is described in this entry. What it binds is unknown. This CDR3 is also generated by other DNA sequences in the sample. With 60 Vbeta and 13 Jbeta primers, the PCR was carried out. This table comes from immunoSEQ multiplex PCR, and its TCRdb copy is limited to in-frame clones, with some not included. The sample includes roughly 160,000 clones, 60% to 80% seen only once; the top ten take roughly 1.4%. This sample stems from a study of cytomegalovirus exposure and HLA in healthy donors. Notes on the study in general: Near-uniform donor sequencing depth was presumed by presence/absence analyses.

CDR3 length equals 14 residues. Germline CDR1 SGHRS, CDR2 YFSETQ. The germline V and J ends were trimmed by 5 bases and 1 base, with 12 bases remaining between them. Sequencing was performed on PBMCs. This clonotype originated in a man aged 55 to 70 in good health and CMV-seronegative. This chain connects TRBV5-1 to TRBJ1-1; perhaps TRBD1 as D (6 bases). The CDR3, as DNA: TGCGCCAGCAGACAAACAGGGACGAACACTGAAGCTTTCTTT. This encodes CASRQTGTNTEAFF.